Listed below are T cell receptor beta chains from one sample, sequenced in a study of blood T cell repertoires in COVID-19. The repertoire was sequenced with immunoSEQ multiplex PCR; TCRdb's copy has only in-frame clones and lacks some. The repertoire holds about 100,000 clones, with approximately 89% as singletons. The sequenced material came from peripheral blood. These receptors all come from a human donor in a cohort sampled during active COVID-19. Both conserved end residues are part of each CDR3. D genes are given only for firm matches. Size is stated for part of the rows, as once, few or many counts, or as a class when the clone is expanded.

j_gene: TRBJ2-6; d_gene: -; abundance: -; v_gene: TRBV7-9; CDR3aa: CASSHMYQHRAGANVLTF; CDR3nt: TGTGCCAGCAGCCATATGTACCAACACAGGGCTGGGGCCAACGTCCTGACTTTC
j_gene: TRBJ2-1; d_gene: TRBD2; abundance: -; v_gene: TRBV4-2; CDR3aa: CASSLEALAGGVGEQFF; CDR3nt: TGTGCCAGCAGCCTCGAAGCTCTAGCGGGAGGGGTAGGTGAGCAGTTCTTC
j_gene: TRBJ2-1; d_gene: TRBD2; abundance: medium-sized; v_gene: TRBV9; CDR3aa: CASSVDISGNYNEQFF; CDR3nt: TGTGCCAGCAGCGTAGATATTAGCGGGAACTACAATGAGCAGTTCTTC
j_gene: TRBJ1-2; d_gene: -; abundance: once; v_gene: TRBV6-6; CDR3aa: CASSHRRDYGYTF; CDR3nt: TGTGCCAGCAGTCACCGACGGGACTATGGCTACACCTTC
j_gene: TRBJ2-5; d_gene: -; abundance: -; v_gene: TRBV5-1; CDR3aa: CASSPGGVETQYF; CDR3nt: TGCGCCAGCTCCCCCGGCGGGGTAGAGACCCAGTACTTC
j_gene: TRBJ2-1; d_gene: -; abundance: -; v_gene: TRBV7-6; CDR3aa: CASRVGSLSDEQFF; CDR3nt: TGTGCCAGCCGGGTCGGGAGTTTAAGCGATGAGCAGTTCTTC
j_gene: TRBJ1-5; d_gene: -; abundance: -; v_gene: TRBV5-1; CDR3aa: CASSPGGGLDQPQHF; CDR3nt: TGCGCCAGCTCCCCTGGGGGGGGGCTCGATCAGCCCCAGCATTTT
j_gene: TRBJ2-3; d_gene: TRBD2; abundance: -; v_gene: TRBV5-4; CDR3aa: CASSSGLADRTDTQYF; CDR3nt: TGTGCCAGCAGCTCCGGACTAGCGGATCGCACAGATACGCAGTATTTT
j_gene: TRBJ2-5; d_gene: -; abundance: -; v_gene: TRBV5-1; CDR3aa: CASSLSETQYF; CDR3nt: TGCGCCAGCAGCTTGTCGGAGACCCAGTACTTC
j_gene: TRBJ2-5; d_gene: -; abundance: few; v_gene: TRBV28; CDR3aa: CASSSQTLDTQETQYF; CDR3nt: TGTGCCAGCAGTTCCCAAACTCTAGATACCCAAGAGACCCAGTACTTC
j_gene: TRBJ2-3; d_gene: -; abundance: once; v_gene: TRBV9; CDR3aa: CASKRFGTDTQYF; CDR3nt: TGTGCCAGTAAGCGGTTTGGGACAGATACGCAGTATTTT
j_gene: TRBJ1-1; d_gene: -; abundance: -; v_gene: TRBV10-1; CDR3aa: CASSESGGTEAFF; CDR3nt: TGCGCCAGCAGTGAGTCCGGCGGCACTGAAGCTTTCTTT
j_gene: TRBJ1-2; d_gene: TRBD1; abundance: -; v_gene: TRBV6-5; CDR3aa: CASSYDLGQANYGYTF; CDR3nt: TGTGCCAGCAGTTACGATCTCGGACAGGCTAACTATGGCTACACCTTC
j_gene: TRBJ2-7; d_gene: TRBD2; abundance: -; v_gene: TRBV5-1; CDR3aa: CASSHKREGRSDEQYF; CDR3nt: TGCGCCAGCAGCCATAAGCGGGAGGGCCGATCGGACGAGCAGTACTTC
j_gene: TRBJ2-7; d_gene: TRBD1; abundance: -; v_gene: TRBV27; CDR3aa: CASSLRDRGFYEQYF; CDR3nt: TGTGCCAGCAGTTTACGGGACAGGGGATTCTACGAGCAGTACTTC
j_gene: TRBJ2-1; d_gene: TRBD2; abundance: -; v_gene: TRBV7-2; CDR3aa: CASSLGLAGGGNEQFF; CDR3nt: TGTGCCAGCAGCTTAGGACTAGCGGGAGGCGGCAATGAGCAGTTCTTC
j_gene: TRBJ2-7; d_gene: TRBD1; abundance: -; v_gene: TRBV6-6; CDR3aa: CASSHPPRQGAYEQYF; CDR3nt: TGTGCCAGCAGCCACCCACCTCGACAGGGGGCCTACGAGCAGTACTTC
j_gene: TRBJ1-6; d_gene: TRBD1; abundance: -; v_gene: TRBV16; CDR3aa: CASSPLGGRFNSPLHF; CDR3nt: TGTGCCAGCAGCCCCTTAGGGGGCAGATTTAATTCACCCCTCCACTTT
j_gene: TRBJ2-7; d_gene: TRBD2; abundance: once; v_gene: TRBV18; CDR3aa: CASSALAGDEQYF; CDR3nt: TGTGCCAGCTCCGCTCTAGCGGGAGACGAGCAGTACTTC
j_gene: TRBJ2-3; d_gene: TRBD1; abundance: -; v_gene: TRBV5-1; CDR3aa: CASSLAVRWDTGDTDTQYF; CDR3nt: TGCGCCAGCAGCTTGGCGGTACGATGGGACACAGGGGACACAGATACGCAGTATTTT
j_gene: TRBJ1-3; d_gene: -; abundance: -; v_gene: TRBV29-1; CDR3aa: CSVVPAGLGNTIYF; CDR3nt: TGCAGCGTTGTTCCGGCGGGGTTAGGAAACACCATATATTTT
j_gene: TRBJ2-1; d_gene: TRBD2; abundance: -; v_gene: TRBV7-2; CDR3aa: CATSGLAGREQFF; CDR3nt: TGTGCCACTTCGGGACTAGCTGGACGTGAGCAGTTCTTC
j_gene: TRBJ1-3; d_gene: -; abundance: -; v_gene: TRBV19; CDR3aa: CASAGQSSGNTIYF; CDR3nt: TGTGCCAGTGCAGGACAGTCCTCTGGAAACACCATATATTTT
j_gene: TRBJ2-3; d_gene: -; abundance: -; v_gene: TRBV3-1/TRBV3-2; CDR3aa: CASSQMTELTDTQYF; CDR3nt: TGTGCCAGCAGCCAAATGACAGAACTCACAGATACGCAGTATTTT
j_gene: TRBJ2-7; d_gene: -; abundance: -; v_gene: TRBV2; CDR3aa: CASNLAGSSYEQYF; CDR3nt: TGTGCCAGCAATCTGGCCGGGAGCTCCTACGAGCAGTACTTC
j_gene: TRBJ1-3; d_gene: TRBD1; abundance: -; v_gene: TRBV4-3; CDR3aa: CASSQVYRGDSGNTIYF; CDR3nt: TGCGCCAGCAGCCAAGTTTACAGGGGCGACTCTGGAAACACCATATATTTT
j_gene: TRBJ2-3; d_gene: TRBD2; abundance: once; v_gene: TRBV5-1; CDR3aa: CASSIPDASGRIYF; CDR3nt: TGCGCCAGCAGCATACCAGACGCTAGCGGGAGGATATATTTT
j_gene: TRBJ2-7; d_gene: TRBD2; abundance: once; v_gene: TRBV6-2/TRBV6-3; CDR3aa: CASSFGLAGGVNYEQYF; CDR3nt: TGTGCCAGCAGTTTCGGACTAGCGGGAGGGGTGAACTACGAGCAGTACTTC
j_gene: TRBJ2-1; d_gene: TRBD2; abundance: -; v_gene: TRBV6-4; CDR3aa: CASSGLAGANEQFF; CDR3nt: TGTGCCAGCAGTGGGCTAGCGGGAGCGAATGAGCAGTTCTTC
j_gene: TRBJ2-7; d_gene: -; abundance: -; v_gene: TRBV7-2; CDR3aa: CASSPTSGYEQYF; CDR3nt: TGTGCCAGCAGCCCGACGTCGGGGTACGAGCAGTACTTC
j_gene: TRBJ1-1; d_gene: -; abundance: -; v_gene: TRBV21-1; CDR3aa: CASTQGGTEAFF; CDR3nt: TGTGCCAGCACTCAGGGGGGCACTGAAGCTTTCTTT
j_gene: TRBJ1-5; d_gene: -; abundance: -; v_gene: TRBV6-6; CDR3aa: CASSSPTGTSNQPQHF; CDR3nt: TGTGCCAGCAGTTCCCCGACAGGAACTAGCAATCAGCCCCAGCATTTT
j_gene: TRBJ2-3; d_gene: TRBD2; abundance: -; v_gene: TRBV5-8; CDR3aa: CASTPILAGATDTQYF; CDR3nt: TGTGCCAGCACCCCAATACTAGCGGGCGCCACAGATACGCAGTATTTT
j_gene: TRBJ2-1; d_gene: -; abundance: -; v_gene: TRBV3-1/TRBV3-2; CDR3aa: CASSLSVTHNEQFF; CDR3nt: TGTGCCAGCAGCCTCTCAGTTACCCACAATGAGCAGTTCTTC
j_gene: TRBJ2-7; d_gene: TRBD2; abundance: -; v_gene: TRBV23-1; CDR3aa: CASSPRGGYIPYEQYF; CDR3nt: TGCGCCAGCAGTCCCCGCGGGGGGTATATCCCCTACGAGCAGTACTTC
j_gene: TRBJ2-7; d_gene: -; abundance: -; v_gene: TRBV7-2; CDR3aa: CATEDSNKPYEQYF; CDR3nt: TGTGCCACCGAGGACAGTAACAAACCCTACGAGCAGTACTTC
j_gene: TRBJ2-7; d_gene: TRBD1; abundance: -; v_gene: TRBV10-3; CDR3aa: CAISESGRGRGNYEQYF; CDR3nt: TGTGCCATCAGTGAGTCCGGCAGGGGGCGCGGAAACTACGAGCAGTACTTC
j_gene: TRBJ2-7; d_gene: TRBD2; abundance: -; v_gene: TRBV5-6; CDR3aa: CASSLSGRLPYEQYF; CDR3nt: TGTGCCAGCAGCCTTAGCGGGCGTTTGCCCTACGAGCAGTACTTC
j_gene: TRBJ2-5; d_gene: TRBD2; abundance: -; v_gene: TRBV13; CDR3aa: CASSLSGKYQETQYF; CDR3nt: TGTGCCAGCAGCTTAAGCGGGAAGTACCAAGAGACCCAGTACTTC
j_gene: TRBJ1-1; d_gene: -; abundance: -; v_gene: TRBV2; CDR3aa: CASTTGNIRTEAFF; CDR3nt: TGTGCCAGCACAACAGGGAATATACGAACTGAAGCTTTCTTT